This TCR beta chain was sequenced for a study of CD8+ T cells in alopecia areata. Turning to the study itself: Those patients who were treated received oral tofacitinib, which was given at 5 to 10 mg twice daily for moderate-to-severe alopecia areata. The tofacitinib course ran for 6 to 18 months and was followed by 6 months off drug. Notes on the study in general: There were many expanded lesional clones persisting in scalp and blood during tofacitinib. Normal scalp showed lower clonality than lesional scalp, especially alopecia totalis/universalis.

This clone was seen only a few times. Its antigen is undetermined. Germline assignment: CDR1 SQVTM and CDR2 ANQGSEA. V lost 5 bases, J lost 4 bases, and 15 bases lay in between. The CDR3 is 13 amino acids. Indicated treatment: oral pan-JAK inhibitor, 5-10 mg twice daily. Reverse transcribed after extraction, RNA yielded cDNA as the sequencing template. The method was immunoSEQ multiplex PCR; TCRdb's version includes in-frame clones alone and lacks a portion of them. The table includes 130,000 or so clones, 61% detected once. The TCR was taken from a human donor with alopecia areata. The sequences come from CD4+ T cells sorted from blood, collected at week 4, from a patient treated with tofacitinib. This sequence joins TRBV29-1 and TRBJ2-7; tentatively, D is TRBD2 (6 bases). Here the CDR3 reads CSVFGGMGYEQYF. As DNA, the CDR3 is TGCAGCGTTTTCGGCGGGATGGGGTACGAGCAGTACTTC.